The T cell receptor (beta chain) described here comes from a study of graft-versus-host responses after intestinal transplantation. Study-wide background: Multivisceral, liver-intestinal, or isolated intestinal transplants were received by the recipients. The recipients all started with anti-thymocyte globulin induction and then took tacrolimus and steroids for 3 to 4 years. Study-level findings and limits: Allografts from individuals with graft-donor T cell macrochimerism displayed high graft-versus-host to host-versus-graft clonal ratios. Circulating GvH clone levels at their peak were associated with HvG declines (early post-transplant).

Germline CDR1 MNHEY, CDR2 SMNVEV (reference sequence). This CDR3 spans 14 amino acids. V lost 3 bases, J lost 0 bases, and 9 bases lay in between. Data came from immunoSEQ multiplex PCR; TCRdb stores just in-frame clones and leaves some out. The sample shows tens of thousands of clones, around 90% of them seen only once. Comments on this clone: The target antigen is unknown.

The specimen was unstimulated CD8+ T cells sorted from spleen or lymph node cells, collected before transplant. This receptor was obtained from a human donor who was the organ donor for an intestinal transplant. The chain has TRBV27 and TRBJ2-7, with D uncertain. Here the CDR3 DNA reads TGTGCCAGCAGTTTTTCTCGGAGCTCCTACGAGCAGTACTTC. Translated, it gives CASSFSRSSYEQYF.